This T cell receptor beta chain came from a study of cytomegalovirus exposure and HLA in healthy donors. This clone came up a few times. Antigen specificity is unknown. Whole-study findings and limits: The number of N-insertions in an Asian-associated ancestry cluster was reportedly below the 666-donor mean in a later analysis.

This CDR3 has 16 residues. Germline CDR1 is SGHRS and CDR2 is YFSETQ. The junction had 7 bases not matched to a gene; V was cut back by 4 bases and J by 2 bases. 13 Jbeta primers and 60 Vbeta primers were used for the PCR. Produced via immunoSEQ multiplex PCR; TCRdb's table is partial and in-frame only. The sample shows 95,000 to 130,000 clones, roughly 70% of them seen only once. The TCR sequence derives from a woman aged 18-29 years in good health and CMV-seronegative. The chain carries TRBV5-1 and TRBJ2-3; TRBD2 agrees at 10 bases. The specimen was PBMCs. DNA of the CDR3: TGCGCCAGCAGCACGGGACTAGCGAACCCCACAGATACGCAGTATTTT. Translating it yields CASSTGLANPTDTQYF.